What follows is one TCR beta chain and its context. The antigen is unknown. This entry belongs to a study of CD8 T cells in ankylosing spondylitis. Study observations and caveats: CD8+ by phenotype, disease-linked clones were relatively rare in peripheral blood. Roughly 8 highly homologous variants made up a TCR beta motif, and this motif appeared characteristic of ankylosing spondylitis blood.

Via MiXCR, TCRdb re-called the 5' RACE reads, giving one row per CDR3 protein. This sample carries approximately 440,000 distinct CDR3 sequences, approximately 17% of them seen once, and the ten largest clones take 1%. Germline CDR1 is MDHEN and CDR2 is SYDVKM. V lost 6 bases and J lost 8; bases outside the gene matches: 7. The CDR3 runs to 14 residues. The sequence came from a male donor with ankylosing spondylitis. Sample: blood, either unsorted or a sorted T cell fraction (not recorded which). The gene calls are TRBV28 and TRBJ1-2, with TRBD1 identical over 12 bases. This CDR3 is CASSSGTGGLGYTF. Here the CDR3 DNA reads TGTGCCAGCAGCTCCGGGACAGGGGGCTTGGGCTACACCTTC.